The 31 T cell receptor beta chains below come from one sample, sequenced in a study of low-dose radiotherapy and immunotherapy resistance in tumors (dated by TCRdb to between 2021 and 2023). The time point label for this specimen denotes: after trial treatment. This specimen's treatment or condition label, per the study, means: LDRT plus nivolumab, ipilimumab, low-dose cyclophosphamide and aspirin (RACIN trial). Instrument used: Illumina HiSeq 2500. First-strand cDNA was synthesized using Superscript III and a set of TRAV- and TRBV-specific primers, so that both TCRalpha and TCRbeta chains were covered. TCRs were amplified with Phusion for 15 to 25 PCR cycles using a constant-region primer together with the adapter attached to the V primers. TCRdb took the public reads, trimmed them with fastp at Q25, ran MiXCR for clone calling and kept in-frame beta chains. CDR3 protein sequences are deduplicated, and each keeps its most common genes and DNA. The sample profile shows almost 45,000 distinct CDR3 sequences; about 25% of them were found once. The top ten clones comprise around 9.1% of the sample.

Sequencing was performed on PBMCs, taken after low-dose radiotherapy plus immunotherapy. These receptors all come from a male donor with prostate cancer.

This clonotype was found many times. The CDR3 region is CSARPSGRVSYEQYF. DNA of the CDR3: TGCAGTGCTAGACCAAGCGGGAGGGTATCCTACGAGCAGTACTTC. The V call is TRBV20-1, the J call TRBJ2-7; 10 bases match TRBD2. After removal of 2 bases from V and 1 base from J, the junction contained 5 bases not matched to a gene. CDR1 DFQATT and CDR2 SNEGSKA come from the germline V gene (reference sequence). CDR3 length equals 15 residues.

At least ten counts were recorded for this clonotype. At one end, the junction sequence differs from germline, possibly due to a read error. The chain uses TRBV5-1 and TRBJ1-2, with 8 bases matching TRBD1. The CDR3 extends over 14 amino acids. CDR1 is SGHRS and CDR2 is YFSETQ in the germline V gene. The CDR3 nucleotides are TGTGCCAGCAGCTTCACCCAGGGGGCCTATGGCTACACCTTC. Residues: CASSFTQGAYGYTF.

This clonotype appeared many times. This sequence joins TRBV6-2 or TRBV6-3 and TRBJ2-2; 13 nucleotides line up with TRBD2. The ends lost 4 bases at V and 4 bases at J; junction bases unmatched: 6. Germline-derived CDR1 and CDR2 are MNHEY and SVGEGT. There are 17 residues in the CDR3. The CDR3, as DNA: TGTGCCAGCAGTTGGACGTGGACTAGCGGGAGCACCGGGGAGCTGTTTTTT. Translation: CASSWTWTSGSTGELFF.

This clonotype has ten or more counts. V is TRBV5-4 and J is TRBJ2-1; D perhaps matches TRBD2 (7 bases). The CDR3 has 14 residues. CDR1 and CDR2 (germline): SGHNT, YYREEE (reference sequence). Trimming shortened V by 5 bases and J by 4 bases, and 13 bases separated the two germline ends. CDR3 amino acids: CASSLGGLYNEQFF. CDR3 coding DNA: TGTGCCAGCAGTCTCGGGGGGCTTTACAATGAGCAGTTCTTC.

This chain links TRBV29-1 with TRBJ2-1; TRBD2 aligns across 7 bases. The CDR3 has 15 residues. Germline V gene sequence: CDR1 SQVTM, CDR2 ANQGSEA. Trimming took 6 bases from V and 5 from J; bases not matched to a gene: 13. The CDR3 nucleotides read TGCAGCGTGGCCACTAGCGAAAGGAGGGACAATGAGCAGTTCTTC. It codes for CSVATSERRDNEQFF.

This clonotype has ten or more counts. The rearrangement joins TRBV28 to TRBJ2-7; a weak D match, TRBD2 (7 bases). CDR1 is MDHEN, CDR2 SYDVKM, per germline. The CDR3 length is 16 residues. Trimming took off 7 bases at V and 0 bases at J, with 19 bases between the two ends. The CDR3 sequence is CASTMGGAPPSYEQYF. CDR3 sequence (DNA): TGTGCCAGCACCATGGGGGGGGCTCCCCCCTCCTACGAGCAGTACTTC.

This clonotype was counted many times. J is TRBJ2-1 and V is TRBV5-1; 15 nucleotides align to TRBD2. CDR3 length: 17 amino acids. Germline lookup yields CDR1 SGHRS and CDR2 YFSETQ. Trimming removed 4 bases from V and 2 bases from J; junction bases left unmatched: 4. Here the CDR3 DNA reads TGCGCCAGCAGCCGGACTAGCGGGGGGGCCCCCTACAATGAGCAGTTCTTC. Translating it yields CASSRTSGGAPYNEQFF. The variable domain in full, completed from reference TRBV5-1 and TRBJ2-1, reads KAGVTQTPRYLIKTRGQQVTLSCSPISGHRSVSWYQQTPGQGLQFLFEYFSETQRNKGNFPGRFSGRQFSNSRSEMNVSTLELGDSALYLCASSRTSGGAPYNEQFFGPGTRLTVL.

This clonotype was recorded many times. The gene calls are TRBV2 and TRBJ2-7; D not certain. The V gene lost 1 base and the J gene lost 0 bases, with 16 bases spanning the gap. Germline V gives CDR1 SNHLY, CDR2 FYNNEI. The CDR3 runs 17 residues. The chain's CDR3 is CASSEDLAGSPSYEQYF. The CDR3, as DNA: TGTGCCAGCAGTGAAGATCTGGCAGGATCTCCCTCCTACGAGCAGTACTTC. Using reference TRBV2 and TRBJ2-7 for the parts outside the CDR3, the full variable domain is EPEVTQTPSHQVTQMGQEVILRCVPISNHLYFYWYRQILGQKVEFLVSFYNNEISEKSEIFDDQFSVERPDGSNFTLKIRSTKLEDSAMYFCASSEDLAGSPSYEQYFGPGTRLTVT.

This clonotype was detected ten times or more. This chain uses TRBV7-6 with TRBJ2-3; no clear D gene. This CDR3 has 15 residues. V lost 4 bases to trimming and J lost 1 base, with 12 bases between them. The germline CDR1 and CDR2 sequences are SGHVS and FNYEAQ. CDR3 nucleotides: TGTGCCAGCAGCTCCATGGGAATGGGCACAGATACGCAGTATTTT. It is translated as CASSSMGMGTDTQYF.

This clonotype was seen many times. The chain combines TRBV28 with TRBJ2-1; tentative D call: TRBD1 (7 bases). Germline V CDR1 and CDR2: MDHEN, SYDVKM. V dropped 3 bases and J dropped 1 base, with 13 bases sitting between them. CDR3 length: 16 residues. The CDR3 DNA reads as TGTGCCAGCAGTTTCATACAGGGGAGGTCCTACAATGAGCAGTTCTTC. Translated: CASSFIQGRSYNEQFF.

At least ten counts were recorded for this clonotype. The V gene is TRBV2, the J gene TRBJ1-6; D not certain. The V end was cut by 6 bases, the J end by 2 bases, with 2 bases between. The CDR3 is made up of 12 amino acids. Germline V gene lookup returns CDR1 SNHLY and CDR2 FYNNEI. The CDR3 DNA reads TGTGCCAGCAGCGCCTATAATTCACCCCTCCACTTT. Protein sequence: CASSAYNSPLHF.

Only one count was recorded for this clonotype. The chain joins TRBV7-8 to TRBJ2-1, with 8 bases fitting TRBD1. The junction had 12 bases not matched to a gene; V was cut back by 5 bases and J by 12 bases. Germline V gene sequence: CDR1 SGHVS, CDR2 FQNEAQ. The CDR3 loop spans 14 amino acids. In DNA form, the CDR3 reads TGTGCCAGCAGCCGTGGACAGGGTCGTCAGGGGCAGTTCTTC. As protein: CASSRGQGRQGQFF.

This clonotype was counted many times. The DNA of the CDR3 is TGTGCCAGCAGTTTATCCGGCCTGCAGAACACCGGGGAGCTGTTTTTT. As protein: CASSLSGLQNTGELFF. This chain uses TRBV28 with TRBJ2-2; D uncertain. The germline gives CDR1 MDHEN, CDR2 SYDVKM. There are 16 residues in the CDR3. Trimming left V 1 base short and J 1 base short, with 10 bases between.

The V and J genes are TRBV5-1 and TRBJ2-3, with D possibly being TRBD1 or TRBD2 (5 bases each). V dropped 2 bases and J dropped 0 bases, with 10 bases sitting between them. The germline CDR1 and CDR2 sequences are SGHRS and YFSETQ. CDR3 size: 15 residues. The CDR3 DNA sequence: TGCGCCAGCAGCTTCTACGGGGCCAGCACAGATACGCAGTATTTT. Translation: CASSFYGASTDTQYF.

This clonotype was recorded at least ten times. The chain recombines TRBV4-2 with TRBJ2-5; D gene ambiguous. The germline V gene has CDR1 LGHNA and CDR2 YNFKEQ. Between the trimmed V and J ends, which lost 1 base and 1 base, there was a span of 10 bases. The CDR3 sequence is 15 residues long. The CDR3 protein is CASSQANGPQETQYF. DNA of the CDR3: TGTGCCAGCAGCCAAGCCAACGGCCCCCAAGAGACCCAGTACTTC.

In this sample, this clonotype turned up many times. The rearrangement joins TRBV12-5 to TRBJ2-2; 7 nucleotides align to TRBD1. The CDR3 contains 17 residues. The germline gives CDR1 LGHNT, CDR2 FRNRAP. The V gene end was trimmed by 1 base and the J gene end by 2 bases; junction bases not matched to a gene: 7. The CDR3 coding sequence is TGTGCTAGTGGTTTGGGAACGAGGGGGCCCAACACCGGGGAGCTGTTTTTT. Translation gives CASGLGTRGPNTGELFF. Combining the CDR3 with reference TRBV12-5 and TRBJ2-2 gives the whole variable domain DARVTQTPRHKVTEMGQEVTMRCQPILGHNTVFWYRQTMMQGLELLAYFRNRAPLDDSGMPKDRFSAEMPDATLATLKIQPSEPRDSAVYFCASGLGTRGPNTGELFFGEGSRLTVL.

This clonotype has at least ten counts. J is TRBJ2-7 and V is TRBV7-9, with a tentative D call TRBD1 (6 bases). Per germline, CDR1 SEHNR and CDR2 FQNEAQ (reference sequence). The CDR3 spans 15 residues. V lost 7 bases and J 1 base, leaving 17 bases between the germline ends. In DNA form, the CDR3 reads TGTGCCAGCACCCAATCGACAGGCCCTTCCTACGAGCAGTACTTC. Protein product: CASTQSTGPSYEQYF.

This chain links TRBV12-5 with TRBJ1-5; the D is unclear. The CDR3 runs to 13 residues. Trimming removed 6 bases from V and 0 bases from J, with 6 bases in between. Germline V gene sequence: CDR1 LGHNT, CDR2 FRNRAP. As DNA, the CDR3 is TGTGCTAGTGGCAGTGGTAGCAATCAGCCCCAGCATTTT. Translation gives CASGSGSNQPQHF.

This clonotype was counted only a few times. CDR3 nucleotide sequence: TGTGCCAGCCTCGCGGGGGCCGGCAATGAGCAGTTCTTC. Translation gives CASLAGAGNEQFF. J is TRBJ2-1 and V is TRBV2, with D perhaps matching TRBD2 (7 bases). V was cut by 8 bases and J by 6 bases, with 14 bases left in between. The CDR3 totals 13 residues. Germline CDR1 and CDR2: SNHLY and FYNNEI.

Ten or more counts support this clonotype. The chain combines TRBV18 with TRBJ2-7; 11 bases agree with TRBD1. The CDR3 is 15 amino acids. With V trimmed by 4 bases and J by 2 bases, 4 bases remained unmatched. The V gene's germline CDR1 is KGHSH and CDR2 LQKENI. The CDR3 spells CASSLGTGGAYEQYF. The CDR3 region has the DNA TGTGCCAGCTCACTAGGGACAGGGGGGGCCTACGAGCAGTACTTC. The full variable domain, in which reference TRBV18 and TRBJ2-7 provide the parts outside the CDR3, is NAGVMQNPRHLVRRRGQEARLRCSPMKGHSHVYWYRQLPEEGLKFMVYLQKENIIDESGMPKERFSAEFPKEGPSILRIQQVVRGDSAAYFCASSLGTGGAYEQYFGPGTRLTVT.

This clonotype was seen ten or more times. V gene TRBV27 combines with J gene TRBJ1-5; D may be TRBD1 (6 bases). CDR3 length: 16 residues. V dropped 5 bases and J dropped 2 bases, with 16 bases sitting between them. CDR1 and CDR2 from the germline V gene are MNHEY and SMNVEV (reference sequence). CDR3 amino acids: CASSPRGGSGNQPQHF. The DNA for the CDR3 is TGTGCCAGCAGTCCAAGGGGGGGATCGGGCAATCAGCCCCAGCATTTT.

The chain couples TRBV13 to TRBJ1-2; D not resolved. The CDR3 sequence is 14 residues long. CDR1 is PRHDT, CDR2 FYEKMQ, per germline (reference sequence). Trimming took off 6 bases at V and 1 base at J, with 12 bases between the two ends. The CDR3 spells CASRRRVGNYGYTF. Written as DNA, the CDR3 is TGTGCCAGCAGGCGTCGGGTCGGTAACTATGGCTACACCTTC.

The chain uses TRBV30 and TRBJ2-1; 8 bases are shared with TRBD2. This CDR3 has 14 residues. Per the germline V gene, CDR1 is GTSNPN and CDR2 is SVGIG (reference sequence). The trim removed 7 bases at V and 8 bases at J, leaving 13 bases unmatched. The CDR3 DNA follows: TGTGCCTCCCCCGGGACTAGTGGGGGGGATGAGCAGTTCTTC. It translates to CASPGTSGGDEQFF.

Turning to this clonotype: This may be a read error, as it is one base from a much larger clone. This chain connects TRBV28 to TRBJ2-7; the D gene is possibly TRBD2 (6 bases). This CDR3 is built from 11 residues. Germline loops: CDR1 MDHEN, CDR2 SYDVKM. The CDR3 coding sequence is TGTTCCAGCGGTCAGGCGGGGGAGCAGTACTTC. It codes for CSSGQAGEQYF.

This clonotype was counted many times. V usage is TRBV10-3 and J usage is TRBJ2-3; 7 bases align to TRBD2. CDR3 length equals 17 residues. Germline V gene lookup returns CDR1 ENHRY and CDR2 SYGVKD. With V trimmed by 3 bases and J by 0 bases, 9 bases remained unmatched. This chain's CDR3 is CAISDLAELASTDTQYF. The CDR3 DNA reads as TGTGCCATCAGTGACCTAGCGGAGCTGGCTAGCACAGATACGCAGTATTTT.

In its sample, this clonotype ranks as medium-sized. This chain connects TRBV5-1 to TRBJ2-1, with 14 positions matching TRBD2. Germline V gene lookup returns CDR1 SGHRS and CDR2 YFSETQ. This CDR3 region has 16 residues. Trimming took 4 bases from V and 7 from J; bases not matched to a gene: 7. The CDR3: CASSPRGLAGDNEQFF. CDR3 sequence (DNA): TGCGCCAGCAGCCCCCGGGGACTAGCGGGGGATAATGAGCAGTTCTTC.

Notes on this clonotype: This sequence is one base from a far larger clone and is likely a read error. V usage is TRBV20-1 and J usage is TRBJ2-7, with 7 bases that match TRBD2. Germline V gene data show CDR1 as DFQATT and CDR2 as SNEGSKA (reference sequence). CDR3 length equals 16 residues. Trimming cost V 2 bases and J 7 bases; bases outside gene matches: 17. CDR3: CSARNPRGEAYNEQYF. CDR3 DNA sequence: TGCAGTGCTAGAAACCCTCGGGGGGAAGCCTACAATGAGCAGTACTTC.

V gene TRBV7-9 combines with J gene TRBJ2-1, with TRBD2 matching over 12 bases. The ends lost 7 bases at V and 8 bases at J; junction bases unmatched: 9. Germline CDR1 and CDR2: SEHNR and FQNEAQ (reference sequence). This CDR3 spans 15 amino acids. The DNA for the CDR3 is TGTGCCAGCATCAGGCTAGCGGGAGGGCCCGATGAGCAGTTCTTC. Its protein is CASIRLAGGPDEQFF.

This clonotype was seen at least ten times. The junction departs from germline at one end; a sequencing error may be responsible. The chain is built from TRBV16 and TRBJ1-2; 7 bases map to TRBD1. This CDR3 comprises 11 residues. Germline assignment: CDR1 KGHSY and CDR2 FQNENV. CDR3 amino acids: CASGQGDGYTF. CDR3 in DNA: TGTGCCAGCGGCCAGGGGGATGGCTACACCTTC.

This clonotype was counted many times. This chain links TRBV12-3 or TRBV12-4 with TRBJ2-1, with 8 nucleotides matching TRBD2. After removal of 5 bases from V and 9 bases from J, the junction contained 15 bases not matched to a gene. The CDR3 is 16 residues long. In DNA, the CDR3 is TGTGCCAGCAGTCCCCTCGGTGGTAGCGGGGTAGGTGAGCAGTTCTTC. Encoded protein: CASSPLGGSGVGEQFF.

This CDR3 is CASSYGGTGAYGYTF. The CDR3 coding sequence is TGTGCCAGCAGTTACGGGGGAACAGGAGCCTATGGCTACACCTTC. The chain employs TRBV6-5 and TRBJ1-2; weak D call: TRBD1 (5 bases). V lost 2 bases to trimming and J lost 4 bases, with 14 bases between them. CDR3 length: 15 residues. Germline V gene lookup returns CDR1 MNHEY and CDR2 SVGAGI.